This T cell receptor beta chain was recorded in a study of T cell responses to AZD1222 COVID-19 vaccine. Whole-study results and caveats: Clonal diversity may have been underestimated, and the donors were mostly white British, with more females than males.

Measured with immunoSEQ multiplex PCR; TCRdb has only the in-frame clones, and not every one. Here the sample spans more than 100,000 clones, less than 90% being singletons. A word on this clone: No antigen is known for it.

The sequence was obtained from an adult in good health. The source material was peripheral blood, sampled on day 0 of AZD1222 vaccination.

CDR3 loop: CAGNSGTGSYEQYF. The CDR3 coding sequence is TGTGCCGGAAACTCCGGGACAGGCTCCTACGAGCAGTACTTC. The chain employs TRBV10-3 and TRBJ2-7, with 8 bases identical to TRBD1. From germline, CDR1 is ENHRY and CDR2 SYGVKD. Trimming at V came to 11 bases and at J to 0 bases, leaving 9 bases not matched to a gene. The CDR3 is 14 residues long.